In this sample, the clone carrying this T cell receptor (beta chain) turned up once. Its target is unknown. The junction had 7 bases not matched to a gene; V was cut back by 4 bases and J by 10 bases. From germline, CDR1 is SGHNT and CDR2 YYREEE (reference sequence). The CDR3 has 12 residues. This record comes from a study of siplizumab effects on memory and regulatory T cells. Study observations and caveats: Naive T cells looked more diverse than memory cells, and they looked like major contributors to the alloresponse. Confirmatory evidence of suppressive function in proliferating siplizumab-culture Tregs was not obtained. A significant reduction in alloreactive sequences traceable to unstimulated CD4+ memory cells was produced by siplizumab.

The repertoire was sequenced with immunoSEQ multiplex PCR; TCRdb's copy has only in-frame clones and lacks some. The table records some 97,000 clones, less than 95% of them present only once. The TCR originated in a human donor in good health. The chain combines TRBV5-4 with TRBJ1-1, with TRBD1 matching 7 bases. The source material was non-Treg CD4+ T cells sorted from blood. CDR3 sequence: CASSINRGPAFF. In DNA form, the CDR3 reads TGTGCCAGCAGCATCAACAGGGGTCCAGCTTTCTTT.